These 30 T cell receptor beta chains came from one sample sequenced in a study of beta chain features in type 1 diabetes. Expressed TCRB transcripts were sequenced because the isolated RNA had all been reverse transcribed beforehand. Using immunoSEQ multiplex PCR, the repertoire was profiled, and TCRdb retains in-frame clones only, with some absent. This sample has 240,000 or so clones, with 68% found just once. The sequenced material came from naive CD4+ T cells from blood. These TCRs come from a man aged 25 to 45 in good health.

The genes are TRBV7-2 and TRBJ2-5; maybe TRBD1 (6 bases). CDR1 SGHTA and CDR2 FQGNSA come from the germline V gene. The CDR3 covers 13 residues. The V end lost 5 bases, the J end lost 5 bases, and 12 bases lay between the germline ends. The CDR3 loop reads CASSADRRETQYF. In nucleotides, the CDR3 is TGTGCCAGCAGCGCCGACAGGCGGGAGACCCAGTACTTC. Full variable domain (missing parts from reference TRBV7-2 and TRBJ2-5): GAGVSQSPSNKVTEKGKDVELRCDPISGHTALYWYRQSLGQGLEFLIYFQGNSAPDKSGLPSDRFSAERTGGSVSTLTIQRTQQEDSAVYLCASSADRRETQYFGPGTRLLVL.

The V and J genes are TRBV29-1 and TRBJ1-2, with a weak D call TRBD1 (6 bases). V gave up 6 bases and J gave up 10 bases, with 18 bases separating them. This CDR3 has 12 amino acids. Germline CDR1 SQVTM, CDR2 ANQGSEA. CDR3 sequence: CSVGRMDRNYTF. In DNA form, the CDR3 reads TGCAGCGTCGGACGGATGGACAGAAACTACACCTTC.

The rearrangement uses TRBV7-7 and TRBJ2-1; D remains ambiguous. Trimming took 2 bases from V and 5 from J, leaving 10 bases between them. This CDR3 has 14 residues. Germline V CDR1 and CDR2: SSHAT, FNYEAQ (reference sequence). CDR3 residues: CASSLSLRDNEQFF. DNA for the CDR3: TGTGCCAGCAGCTTATCTTTACGAGACAATGAGCAGTTCTTC.

This chain links TRBV5-4 with TRBJ1-2, with a possible D match to TRBD1 (5 bases). CDR1 and CDR2 (germline): SGHNT, YYREEE (reference sequence). Trimming pared 6 bases from V and 4 bases from J, leaving 13 bases between. The CDR3 is 13 residues long. The CDR3 is CASTGDGRYGYTF. The CDR3 coding sequence is TGTGCCAGCACCGGGGACGGACGCTATGGCTACACCTTC.

This rearrangement joins TRBV2 to TRBJ2-2; 7 nucleotides match TRBD1. V was clipped by 0 bases and J by 5 bases; unmatched bases: 15. The CDR3 extends over 19 amino acids. The germline CDR1 and CDR2 sequences are SNHLY and FYNNEI. The CDR3 bases are TGTGCCAGCAGTGAAGCGCTTCGTTGGGACAGAGTAACGACCGGGGAGCTGTTTTTT. Residues: CASSEALRWDRVTTGELFF.

This chain joins TRBV29-1 and TRBJ2-3; tentative D call: TRBD2 (6 bases). V was clipped by 4 bases and J by 3 bases, with 11 bases between them. Germline-derived CDR1 and CDR2 are SQVTM and ANQGSEA. The CDR3 loop spans 13 amino acids. CDR3 region: CSVAGSQTDTQYF. The CDR3 bases are TGCAGCGTTGCCGGGAGTCAAACAGATACGCAGTATTTT.

The chain links TRBV6-5 to TRBJ2-7; D remains unclear. Trimming left V 0 bases short and J 3 bases short, with 15 bases between. Germline loops: CDR1 MNHEY, CDR2 SVGAGI. This CDR3 region has 16 residues. The DNA of the CDR3 is TGTGCCAGCAGTTACTCTTTAACAGAAACGCACTACGAGCAGTACTTC. It specifies CASSYSLTETHYEQYF.

This clone came up a few times. The chain recombines TRBV20-1 with TRBJ2-7; 7 bases are shared with TRBD1. From germline, CDR1 is DFQATT and CDR2 SNEGSKA (reference sequence). The CDR3 contains 11 residues. Trimming removed 6 bases from V and 5 bases from J; junction bases left unmatched: 4. This chain's CDR3 is CSAKGGNEQYF. CDR3 bases: TGCAGTGCGAAAGGGGGCAACGAGCAGTACTTC.

Regarding this clone: In the same sample, other DNA sequences code for this CDR3. The genes are TRBV7-2 and TRBJ2-1, with D unresolved. Deletions cut 0 bases from V and 0 bases from J, with 3 bases between. Germline CDR1 SGHTA, CDR2 FQGNSA. The CDR3 extends over 14 amino acids. CDR3 residues: CASSLASSYNEQFF. The DNA of the CDR3 is TGTGCCAGCAGCTTAGCGAGCTCCTACAATGAGCAGTTCTTC.

The rearrangement uses TRBV30 and TRBJ1-1, with 7 nucleotides matching TRBD1. The CDR3 is 13 residues long. V trimming: 6 bases; J trimming: 0 bases; junction bases outside the gene matches: 4. Germline V gene data show CDR1 as GTSNPN and CDR2 as SVGIG (reference sequence). CDR3 sequence: CACRTGLNTEAFF. CDR3 nucleotides: TGTGCCTGTAGGACAGGACTGAACACTGAAGCTTTCTTT.

This chain links TRBV5-6 with TRBJ2-3; D is uncertain. The germline gives CDR1 SGHDT, CDR2 YYEEEE. This CDR3 comprises 13 residues. Trimming removed 6 bases at V and 1 base at J, with 9 bases between. As DNA, the CDR3 is TGTGCCAGCAATCCCGCCGGCACAGATACGCAGTATTTT. It specifies CASNPAGTDTQYF.

The gene calls are TRBV10-3 and TRBJ2-7; D is unresolved. Per the germline V gene, CDR1 is ENHRY and CDR2 is SYGVKD. The CDR3 has 14 residues. V was shortened by 2 bases and J by 2 bases, with 10 bases between the two germline ends. CDR3 region: CAISEQAGAYEQYF. The CDR3 DNA sequence: TGTGCCATCAGTGAGCAGGCAGGCGCCTACGAGCAGTACTTC.

This clone was seen only a few times. The genes are TRBV29-1 and TRBJ1-5; perhaps TRBD1 as D (6 bases). The CDR3 has 12 residues. V shed 7 bases and J shed 4 bases, with 11 bases lying between them. Germline CDR1 and CDR2: SQVTM and ANQGSEA. CDR3 sequence reads: CSAGALNQPQHF. DNA of the CDR3: TGCAGCGCAGGGGCTTTAAATCAGCCCCAGCATTTT. The whole variable domain, remainder taken from reference TRBV29-1 and TRBJ1-5, is SAVISQKPSRDICQRGTSLTIQCQVDSQVTMMFWYRQQPGQSLTLIATANQGSEATYESGFVIDKFPISRPNLTFSTLTVSNMSPEDSSIYLCSAGALNQPQHFGDGTRLSIL.

This clone was counted between two and nine times. V and J are TRBV19 and TRBJ2-4, with 7 nucleotides matching TRBD1. The CDR3 runs 13 residues. V trimming: 5 bases; J trimming: 4 bases; junction bases outside the gene matches: 2. The germline V gene has CDR1 LNHDA and CDR2 SQIVND (reference sequence). The CDR3 DNA reads as TGTGCCAGTAGTTCGGGACAGAAAAACATTCAGTACTTC. This codes for CASSSGQKNIQYF.

The chain couples TRBV29-1 to TRBJ2-3; D unresolved. Per germline, CDR1 SQVTM and CDR2 ANQGSEA. Trimming took off 5 bases at V and 2 bases at J, with 11 bases between the two ends. This CDR3 region has 13 residues. The CDR3 DNA reads TGCAGCGTTCTCAGGCCTCTCACAGATACGCAGTATTTT. Its translation: CSVLRPLTDTQYF.

The chain is built from TRBV28 and TRBJ2-1; perhaps TRBD1 as D (5 bases). CDR3 length equals 15 residues. The germline V and J ends were trimmed by 3 bases and 2 bases, with 11 bases remaining between them. Germline V gives CDR1 MDHEN, CDR2 SYDVKM. CDR3 loop: CASSLSGITYNEQFF. Here the CDR3 DNA reads TGTGCCAGCAGTTTGTCAGGGATCACCTACAATGAGCAGTTCTTC.

The chain links TRBV15 to TRBJ2-7; 7 positions agree with TRBD2. CDR3 length: 14 residues. The V segment lost 1 base and the J segment 4 bases; nucleotides outside the gene matches: 4. Germline CDR1 LNHNV, CDR2 YYDKDF (reference sequence). CDR3 coding DNA: TGTGCCACCAGCAGAGTTGTTAGCGGGTACGAGCAGTACTTC. This translates into CATSRVVSGYEQYF. Drawing the rest from reference TRBV15 and TRBJ2-7, the complete variable domain is DAMVIQNPRYQVTQFGKPVTLSCSQTLNHNVMYWYQQKSSQAPKLLFHYYDKDFNNEADTPDNFQSRRPNTSFCFLDIRSPGLGDTAMYLCATSRVVSGYEQYFGPGTRLTVT.

The chain has TRBV25-1 and TRBJ2-5; no definite D call. This CDR3 contains 16 residues. Per the germline V gene, CDR1 is MGHDK and CDR2 is SYGVNS. V was shortened by 3 bases and J by 0 bases, with 14 bases between the two germline ends. The CDR3 sequence: CASSEGSNRNQETQYF. The CDR3 DNA sequence: TGTGCCAGCAGTGAGGGGTCGAACCGTAACCAAGAGACCCAGTACTTC.

This rearrangement joins TRBV4-1 to TRBJ2-7, with TRBD2 matching over 12 bases. The CDR3 totals 16 residues. Germline trimming cut 0 bases from V and 7 bases from J; bases unmatched to any gene: 7. The germline gives CDR1 MGHRA, CDR2 YSYEKL. The CDR3 bases are TGCGCCAGCAGCCAAGAACTCACTAGCGGGAGGAATGAGCAGTACTTC. Translated: CASSQELTSGRNEQYF.

The rearrangement joins TRBV5-1 to TRBJ2-1; 11 nucleotides line up with TRBD2. Germline loops: CDR1 SGHRS, CDR2 YFSETQ. The CDR3 is 16 residues long. Trimming at V came to 4 bases and at J to 5 bases, leaving 8 bases not matched to a gene. CDR3 nucleotide sequence: TGCGCCAGCAGCACGTCTTTAGCGGGAGGGGACAATGAGCAGTTCTTC. Amino acids: CASSTSLAGGDNEQFF.

This chain's CDR3 is CASSFSGVRDTQYF. Written as DNA, the CDR3 is TGTGCCAGCAGTTTTAGCGGGGTTCGAGATACGCAGTATTTT. The chain recombines TRBV28 with TRBJ2-3; TRBD2 matches at 8 bases. This CDR3 comprises 14 residues. Trimming cost V 3 bases and J 5 bases; bases outside gene matches: 4. Looked up from germline, CDR1 is MDHEN and CDR2 is SYDVKM.

J is TRBJ2-1 and V is TRBV30; D unclear. Between the trimmed V and J ends, which lost 5 bases and 8 bases, there was a span of 10 bases. The CDR3 loop spans 11 amino acids. Germline CDR1 reads GTSNPN; CDR2 reads SVGIG (reference sequence). The DNA of the CDR3 is TGTGCCTGGTCATTAGGGCATGAGCAGTTCTTC. It encodes CAWSLGHEQFF.

The chain links TRBV9 to TRBJ2-3, with 8 bases identical to TRBD2. Trimming cost V 4 bases and J 0 bases; bases outside gene matches: 7. The CDR3 sequence is 16 residues long. Germline CDR1 reads SGDLS; CDR2 reads YYNGEE. The CDR3 DNA is TGTGCCAGCAGCTCCAGTAGCGGGAAAAGCACAGATACGCAGTATTTT. Its translation: CASSSSSGKSTDTQYF. Together with reference TRBV9 and TRBJ2-3, the CDR3 gives the full variable domain: DSGVTQTPKHLITATGQRVTLRCSPRSGDLSVYWYQQSLDQGLQFLIQYYNGEERAKGNILERFSAQQFPDLHSELNLSSLELGDSALYFCASSSSSGKSTDTQYFGPGTRLTVL.

The chain carries TRBV2 and TRBJ2-7, with D possibly matching TRBD2 (6 bases). The CDR3 is 13 amino acids. CDR1 and CDR2 (germline): SNHLY, FYNNEI. V was cut by 3 bases and J by 2 bases, with 8 bases left in between. For the CDR3, the DNA is TGTGCCAGCAGTGAGAGGGAGGCCTACGAGCAGTACTTC. Encoded protein: CASSEREAYEQYF.

This clone was seen only a few times. The rearrangement uses TRBV30 and TRBJ2-5, with 11 bases identical to TRBD1. CDR1 is GTSNPN, CDR2 SVGIG, per germline (reference sequence). V shed 0 bases and J 4 bases; nucleotides not matched to a gene: 7. CDR3 length: 16 amino acids. The CDR3, as DNA: TGTGCCTGGAGTGTCCCCGGGACAGGGGGTGCAGAGACCCAGTACTTC. Translating it yields CAWSVPGTGGAETQYF.

The chain links TRBV4-2 to TRBJ2-1, with D possibly being TRBD1 (5 bases). Trimming removed 5 bases from V and 6 bases from J, with 14 bases in between. The V gene's germline CDR1 is LGHNA and CDR2 YNFKEQ. CDR3 length: 14 amino acids. CDR3 bases: TGTGCCAGCAGCTCACCAGACAGCCGCAATGAGCAGTTCTTC. It yields the protein CASSSPDSRNEQFF.

The CDR3 bases are TGCGCCAGCAGCTTTCGAGCGGGAGCGGGAGATACGCAGTATTTT. Encoded protein: CASSFRAGAGDTQYF. The chain links TRBV5-1 to TRBJ2-3, with 8 bases lining up with TRBD2. In germline, CDR1 is SGHRS, CDR2 YFSETQ. The CDR3 has 15 residues. With 2 bases clipped from V and 5 bases from J, the junction kept 7 bases outside the gene matches.

V and J are TRBV30 and TRBJ2-3; D call uncertain. The CDR3 has 11 amino acids. CDR1 and CDR2 (germline): GTSNPN, SVGIG (reference sequence). The V end lost 0 bases, the J end lost 7 bases, and 5 bases lay between the germline ends. The CDR3 bases are TGTGCCTGGAGTGTGGAGAATACGCAGTATTTT. This sequence encodes CAWSVENTQYF.

V and J are TRBV14 and TRBJ1-1; D is ambiguous. The CDR3 sequence is 13 residues long. Trimming removed 4 bases from V and 5 bases from J, with 11 bases in between. Germline CDR1 and CDR2: SGHDN and FVKESK. Here the CDR3 reads CASSLGGGTEAFF. Here the CDR3 DNA reads TGTGCCAGCAGCCTCGGAGGTGGGACTGAAGCTTTCTTT.

The rearrangement joins TRBV9 to TRBJ1-2, with 7 bases matching TRBD1. The V segment lost 4 bases and the J segment 4 bases; nucleotides outside the gene matches: 10. Germline V gene sequence: CDR1 SGDLS, CDR2 YYNGEE. The CDR3 consists of 15 residues. The CDR3 DNA follows: TGTGCCAGCAGCCCCACCCCGACAGGGTTCTATGGCTACACCTTC. It yields the protein CASSPTPTGFYGYTF.